This paragraph reports one TCR beta chain. Its antigen is undetermined. This specimen comes from a study of cytomegalovirus exposure and HLA in healthy donors. Study-wide results and caveats: One variant, a missense change in DCLRE1C, was linked in a later analysis to TCR beta V- and J-gene trimming. TCR sequences were mostly rare, though some public TCRs occurred in many donors.

It was with 60 Vbeta and 13 Jbeta primers that the PCR ran. The data were produced by immunoSEQ multiplex PCR, yet TCRdb's version contains in-frame clones alone and is incomplete. The sample totals about 79,000 clones. Germline V CDR1 and CDR2: KGHSH, LQKENI. The CDR3 loop spans 15 amino acids. Trimming at V came to 5 bases and at J to 2 bases, leaving 6 bases not matched to a gene. The rearrangement joins TRBV18 to TRBJ2-3; 8 bases agree with TRBD1. This TCR derives from a man between 25 and 39 years old in good health and CMV-seronegative. What was sequenced was PBMCs. The DNA for the CDR3 is TGTGCCAGCTCATTGGGACAGGAATTCACAGATACGCAGTATTTT. Protein product: CASSLGQEFTDTQYF. The full variable domain, rest sourced from reference TRBV18 and TRBJ2-3, is NAGVMQNPRHLVRRRGQEARLRCSPMKGHSHVYWYRQLPEEGLKFMVYLQKENIIDESGMPKERFSAEFPKEGPSILRIQQVVRGDSAAYFCASSLGQEFTDTQYFGPGTRLTVL.